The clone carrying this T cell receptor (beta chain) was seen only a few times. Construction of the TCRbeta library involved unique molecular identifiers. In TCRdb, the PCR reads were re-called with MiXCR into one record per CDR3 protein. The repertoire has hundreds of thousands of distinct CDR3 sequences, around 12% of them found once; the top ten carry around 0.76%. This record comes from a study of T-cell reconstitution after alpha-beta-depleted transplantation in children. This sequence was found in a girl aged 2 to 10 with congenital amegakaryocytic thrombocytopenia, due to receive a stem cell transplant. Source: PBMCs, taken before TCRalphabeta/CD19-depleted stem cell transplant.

The CDR3 coding sequence is TGTGCCGGTAGAGGGACAGGGCATCCCTACGAGCAGTACTTC. Translated: CAGRGTGHPYEQYF. The chain joins TRBV2 to TRBJ2-7; 9 bases match TRBD1. V shed 11 bases and J 2 bases; nucleotides not matched to a gene: 10. Germline CDR1 is SNHLY and CDR2 is FYNNEI. This CDR3 region has 14 residues.